This T cell receptor beta chain originates from a study of blood T cell repertoires in COVID-19 (dated by TCRdb to about 2020). General notes on the study: The collaborator samples originated in the United States, Italy and Spain and spanned the acute and convalescent phases of COVID-19. Nearly every sample came with metadata listing a de-identified subject ID, COVID-19 status, age in years and sex. The dataset comprised deeply sampled blood TCRbeta repertoires from subjects exposed to, actively infected with, or recovered from COVID-19. The samples were drawn from the first 160 participants of the ongoing ImmuneRACE study and from more than 1,000 subjects provided by 6 global collaborators. The material from the prospective study consisted of cDNA or gDNA derived from T cells, B-cell-depleted T cells, or PBMCs. Where available, HLA class I and class II types were taken from metadata supplied by the sample provider and were not determined by assay-based typing. The repertoires were made available in a free public database intended to serve as a resource for research on the immune response to SARS-CoV-2. General findings and caveats noted by the study authors: How much clinical and demographic metadata was included differed by source and by participant, and the metadata was provided uncurated.

As concerns this clone: Its specific antigen is unknown. Base qualities are missing; no much larger clone stands one base away.

TCRbeta CDR3 regions were amplified from genomic DNA using the immunoSEQ Assay, a bias-controlled multiplex PCR. In the authors' own workflow: The number of nucleated cells in each sample was estimated from the amplification of reference gene primers within the assay. To quantify the absolute abundance of each unique TCRbeta CDR3 rearrangement, sequence reads were collapsed and filtered. Productive Simpson clonality was computed per sample as the square root of Simpson's diversity index over productive rearrangements. The table comes from immuneACCESS by way of TCRdb, which keeps in-frame sequences with V and J called. Part of the clones is missing from these tables; in studies checked, under half for an unresolved V gene and the rest for unknown reasons. Clone size and the V and J calls come from that table; the DNA yielded D and trimming. The sample table contains under 250,000 clones; only one count was recorded for more than 75% of them. The ten biggest clones cover roughly an eighth of the sample.

Collaborating institutions collected whole blood in K2EDTA tubes following their own protocols. For TCRbeta analysis, collaborators shipped samples in one of three forms: frozen whole blood, isolated PBMCs, or DNA extracted from either of those sample types. CDR1 and CDR2 are read off the germline V gene (reference sequence) as SEHNR and FQNEAQ. Relative to germline, V is missing 5 bases and J is missing 9 bases, with 12 bases of the junction outside any gene match. The CDR3 numbers 15 residues from cysteine through phenylalanine. The DNA shown is the 45-base CDR3, in frame from base 1. In this chain, TRBV7-9 is recombined with TRBJ1-1; TRBD1 lines up with 10 middle nucleotides. The origin of this receptor is a man older than 75 with acute or convalescent COVID-19. Sequencing was carried out using peripheral blood. The CDR3 loop reads CASSGAQGQGSQAFF. The nucleotide sequence reads TGTGCCAGCAGCGGAGCTCAGGGACAGGGGTCCCAAGCTTTCTTT.